The 10 T cell receptor beta chains below were found in one sample sequenced in a study of T cell responses to AZD1222 COVID-19 vaccine (dated by TCRdb to the early 2020s). The protocol used for the library was the immunoSEQ multiplex PCR assay. TCRdb obtained this table from immuneACCESS and retained in-frame rearrangements with V and J assigned. These tables miss some clones; where compared with another copy, unresolved V genes account for less than half of the shortfall, and the remainder is unexplained. The sample profile shows about 140,000 clones; around 91% of them were found once. The ten biggest clones cover approximately 4.5% of the sample. The time point label, as the study defines it: baseline before first vaccination. Specimen: peripheral blood, collected on day 0 of AZD1222 vaccination. The receptors originated from an adult in good health.

The rearrangement links TRBV5-6 to TRBJ1-5; a weak D match, TRBD1 (6 bases). Germline CDR1 SGHDT, CDR2 YYEEEE. The V gene lost 4 bases and the J gene lost 6 bases, with 11 bases spanning the gap. The CDR3 runs 13 residues. CDR3 residues: CASSLGGGQPQHF. CDR3 sequence (DNA): TGTGCCAGCAGCCTGGGGGGCGGTCAGCCCCAGCATTTT.

This chain joins TRBV7-6 and TRBJ2-1, with D perhaps matching TRBD2 (6 bases). Trimming pared 2 bases from V and 16 bases from J, leaving 12 bases between. CDR1 is SGHVS and CDR2 is FNYEAQ in the germline V gene. The CDR3 contains 11 residues. The DNA of the CDR3 is TGTGCCAGCAGCTTAACCGGGACTTACTTCTTC. Its protein product is CASSLTGTYFF.

The CDR3 loop reads CSVVPSTDYEQYF. The CDR3 region has the DNA TGCAGCGTTGTCCCCAGCACCGACTACGAGCAGTACTTC. The chain couples TRBV29-1 to TRBJ2-7; D call uncertain. Germline CDR1 is SQVTM and CDR2 is ANQGSEA. CDR3 length: 13 residues. Trimming stripped 4 bases from V and 3 bases from J, with 13 bases between.

J is TRBJ1-1 and V is TRBV6-5; TRBD1 agrees at 9 bases. Germline values: CDR1 MNHEY, CDR2 SVGAGI. This CDR3 has 13 amino acids. J lost 10 bases, V lost 2 bases, and 5 bases had no gene match. CDR3 residues: CASSYGDRARAFF. Here the CDR3 DNA reads TGTGCCAGCAGTTACGGGGACAGGGCGAGAGCTTTCTTT.

This sequence joins TRBV19 and TRBJ2-7; 7 bases match TRBD1. The V and J ends lost 4 bases and 6 bases, in that order; junction bases with no gene match: 12. The CDR3 covers 15 residues. Germline values: CDR1 LNHDA, CDR2 SQIVND (reference sequence). CDR3 sequence reads: CASSTPRQGSTEQYF. The DNA for the CDR3 is TGTGCCAGTAGTACCCCCCGACAGGGAAGTACCGAGCAGTACTTC.

Only a few counts were recorded for this clone. V and J are TRBV5-3 and TRBJ1-1; tentative D call: TRBD1 (5 bases). TRBV5-3 is an ORF, with its function uncertain. CDR3 length equals 14 residues. V gave up 6 bases and J gave up 5 bases, with 17 bases separating them. CDR3 region: CARMTGESRTEAFF. DNA for the CDR3: TGTGCCAGAATGACGGGGGAATCGAGGACTGAAGCTTTCTTT.

The J gene is TRBJ2-1, the V gene TRBV7-9, with no clear D. This CDR3 contains 13 residues. Germline CDR1 and CDR2: SEHNR and FQNEAQ (reference sequence). The V gene lost 6 bases and the J gene lost 9 bases, with 15 bases spanning the gap. The CDR3, as DNA: TGTGCCAGCAGACCAACAAAAAGTGGTGAGCAGTTCTTC. Translating gives CASRPTKSGEQFF.

This chain links TRBV5-8 with TRBJ2-4, with D perhaps matching TRBD2 (5 bases). The CDR3 consists of 15 residues. Germline V lookup: CDR1 SGHTS, CDR2 YDEGEE. V lost 1 base and J lost 3, with 11 bases in between. Here the CDR3 DNA reads TGTGCCAGCAGCTTGACAGCGACTAACAAAAACATTCAGTACTTC. It encodes CASSLTATNKNIQYF. Full variable domain (remainder filled in from reference TRBV5-8 and TRBJ2-4): EAGVTQSPTHLIKTRGQQATLRCSPISGHTSVYWYQQALGLGLQFLLWYDEGEERNRGNFPPRFSGRQFPNYSSELNVNALELEDSALYLCASSLTATNKNIQYFGAGTRLSVL.

The V gene is TRBV29-1, the J gene TRBJ2-7; weak D call: TRBD1 (6 bases). V lost 6 bases and J lost 2, with 8 bases in between. The V gene's germline CDR1 is SQVTM and CDR2 ANQGSEA. There are 11 residues in the CDR3. Here the CDR3 DNA reads TGCAGCGTGCAGGGGACCTACGAGCAGTACTTC. It codes for CSVQGTYEQYF.

The chain joins TRBV24-1 to TRBJ1-4; possible D gene TRBD1, 5 bases. Trimming cost V 5 bases and J 6 bases, with 12 bases left between them. CDR3 length: 14 residues. Germline V gene lookup returns CDR1 KGHDR and CDR2 SFDVKD. CDR3 in DNA: TGTGCCACCAGTGGGGGGACGGTGGATGAAAAACTGTTTTTT. It is translated as CATSGGTVDEKLFF.